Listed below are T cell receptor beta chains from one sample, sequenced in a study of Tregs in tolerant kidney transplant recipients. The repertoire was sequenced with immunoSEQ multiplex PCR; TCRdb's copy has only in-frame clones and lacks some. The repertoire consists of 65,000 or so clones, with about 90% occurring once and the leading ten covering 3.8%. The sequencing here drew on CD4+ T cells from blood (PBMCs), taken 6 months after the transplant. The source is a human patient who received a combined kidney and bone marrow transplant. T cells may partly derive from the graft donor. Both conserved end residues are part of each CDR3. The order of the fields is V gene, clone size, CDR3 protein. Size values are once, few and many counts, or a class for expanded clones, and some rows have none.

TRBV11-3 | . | CASRRDSYEQYF
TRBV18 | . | CASSGTAYEQYF
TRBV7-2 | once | CASSLSTYNEQFF
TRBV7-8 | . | CASKGQAGEPQHF
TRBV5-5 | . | CASSRPGTSGSTDTQYF
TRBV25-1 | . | CASSEYRLAAGTDTQYF
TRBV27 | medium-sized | CASSILTGELFF
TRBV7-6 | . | CASSPSSGTGVGYTF
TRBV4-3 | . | CASSRGLAGGRSDTRYF
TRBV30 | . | CAWVGTDAPYEQYF
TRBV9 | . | CASSVAPLGGYEQYF
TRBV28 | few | CASSDLDRSSGNTIYF
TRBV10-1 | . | CANSSGLAVENEQFF
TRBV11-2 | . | CASSLEQSYGYTF
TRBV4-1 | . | CASSQNPLTVDEAGNTIYF